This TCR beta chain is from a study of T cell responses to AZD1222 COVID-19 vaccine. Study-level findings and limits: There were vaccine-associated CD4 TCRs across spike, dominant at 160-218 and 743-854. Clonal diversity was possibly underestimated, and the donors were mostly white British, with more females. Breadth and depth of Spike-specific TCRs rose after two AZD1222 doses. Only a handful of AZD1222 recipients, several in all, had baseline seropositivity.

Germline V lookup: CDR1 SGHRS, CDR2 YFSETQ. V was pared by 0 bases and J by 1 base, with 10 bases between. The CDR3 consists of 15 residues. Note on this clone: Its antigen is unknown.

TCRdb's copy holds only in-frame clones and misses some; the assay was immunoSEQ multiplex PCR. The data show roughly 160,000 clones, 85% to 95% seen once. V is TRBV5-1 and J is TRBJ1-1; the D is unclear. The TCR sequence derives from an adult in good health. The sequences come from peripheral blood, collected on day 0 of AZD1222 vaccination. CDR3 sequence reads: CASSLEPLGNTEAFF. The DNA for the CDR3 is TGCGCCAGCAGCTTGGAACCCTTGGGGAACACTGAAGCTTTCTTT. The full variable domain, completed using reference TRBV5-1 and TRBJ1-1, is KAGVTQTPRYLIKTRGQQVTLSCSPISGHRSVSWYQQTPGQGLQFLFEYFSETQRNKGNFPGRFSGRQFSNSRSEMNVSTLELGDSALYLCASSLEPLGNTEAFFGQGTRLTVV.